Following are 28 T cell receptor beta chains from one sample sequenced in a study of Tregs in tolerant kidney transplant recipients. The nonmyeloablative bone marrow transplants came from related graft donors, with transient mixed chimerism. Libraries were prepared by immunoSEQ multiplex PCR; TCRdb keeps only in-frame clonotypes and omits some of them. The repertoire holds 100,000 or so clones, with approximately 93% as singletons. Specimen: CD4+ T cells from blood (PBMCs), collected 12 months after the transplant. These receptor sequences come from a human patient who received a combined kidney and bone marrow transplant. Some T cells may be graft donor cells.

Within the sample, this clone is medium-sized (0.01 to 0.1%). The chain couples TRBV11-1 to TRBJ2-6; TRBD1 matches 12 bases. Losses at the gene ends were 3 bases for V and 2 bases for J; bases not matched to a gene: 5. This CDR3 contains 18 residues. CDR1 SGHAT and CDR2 FQDESV come from the germline V gene (reference sequence). The CDR3 loop is CASSFIRDRGPGANVLTF. CDR3 bases: TGTGCCAGCAGCTTTATCCGGGACAGGGGGCCTGGGGCCAACGTCCTGACTTTC.

V is TRBV7-2 and J is TRBJ2-3; 9 bases fit TRBD2. The CDR3 length is 15 residues. After removal of 1 base from V and 9 bases from J, the junction contained 8 bases not matched to a gene. Germline V gene sequence: CDR1 SGHTA, CDR2 FQGNSA. CDR3 in amino acids: CASSLGVAGVETQYF. CDR3 nucleotide sequence: TGTGCCAGCAGCTTAGGGGTAGCGGGAGTGGAGACGCAGTATTTT.

CDR3 nucleotides: TGTGCCAGCAGTTACCGATATAGATACACCTTC. Amino acids: CASSYRYRYTF. This rearrangement joins TRBV6-5 to TRBJ1-2; no clear D gene. The germline V gene has CDR1 MNHEY and CDR2 SVGAGI. The CDR3 loop spans 11 amino acids. V was cut by 2 bases and J by 11 bases, with 9 bases left in between.

This chain joins TRBV25-1 and TRBJ2-3; 7 nucleotides line up with TRBD1. Germline CDR1 and CDR2: MGHDK and SYGVNS. The J segment lost 2 bases and the V segment lost 5 bases, leaving 10 bases of the junction unmatched. The CDR3 is 16 residues long. The CDR3 spells CASSTWGTEHTDTQYF. The DNA of the CDR3 is TGTGCCAGCAGTACATGGGGGACAGAGCACACAGATACGCAGTATTTT.

The chain couples TRBV29-1 to TRBJ2-1, with TRBD1 identical over 8 bases. V was clipped by 6 bases and J by 8 bases; unmatched bases: 6. Germline lookup yields CDR1 SQVTM and CDR2 ANQGSEA. The CDR3 covers 12 residues. The CDR3 protein is CSVQGADDEQFF. DNA of the CDR3: TGCAGCGTGCAGGGGGCTGATGATGAGCAGTTCTTC.

The gene calls are TRBV11-2 and TRBJ1-2; maybe TRBD1 (5 bases). The CDR3 loop spans 14 amino acids. From germline, CDR1 is SGHAT and CDR2 FQNNGV. Trimming cost V 5 bases and J 3 bases, with 13 bases left between them. The CDR3 sequence: CASSRARADYGYTF. The CDR3 DNA follows: TGTGCCAGCAGCCGGGCCAGGGCGGACTATGGCTACACCTTC.

This clone was seen a few times. The chain employs TRBV10-3 and TRBJ2-2, with D possibly TRBD1 on 5 matching bases. From germline, CDR1 is ENHRY and CDR2 SYGVKD. V was shortened by 9 bases and J by 0 bases, with 11 bases between the two germline ends. CDR3 length: 14 amino acids. CDR3 in amino acids: CAIDSNSNTGELFF. CDR3 DNA sequence: TGTGCCATTGACAGCAATTCGAACACCGGGGAGCTGTTTTTT.

The rearrangement joins TRBV5-4 to TRBJ1-4; TRBD1 might be the D (5 bases). The CDR3 extends over 15 amino acids. Germline V CDR1 and CDR2: SGHNT, YYREEE (reference sequence). The V gene lost 5 bases and the J gene lost 0 bases, with 11 bases spanning the gap. The CDR3 DNA reads as TGTGCCAGCAGTTATGGGACTTCAACTAATGAAAAACTGTTTTTT. Translation: CASSYGTSTNEKLFF.

This clone was counted once. The V and J genes are TRBV9 and TRBJ1-1; D possibly corresponds to TRBD1 (5 bases). Germline assignment: CDR1 SGDLS and CDR2 YYNGEE. V was shortened by 7 bases and J by 1 base, with 11 bases between the two germline ends. This CDR3 region has 13 residues. Here the CDR3 DNA reads TGTGCCAGCGGCGCGACAGAGAACACTGAAGCTTTCTTT. This codes for CASGATENTEAFF.

This chain links TRBV13 with TRBJ1-1; D is unresolved. The CDR3 spans 14 residues. V was trimmed by 6 bases and J by 5 bases, leaving 16 bases between them. CDR1 and CDR2 from the germline V gene are PRHDT and FYEKMQ (reference sequence). The CDR3 loop reads CASSTGRRGTEAFF. CDR3 sequence (DNA): TGTGCCAGCAGTACGGGCCGACGGGGTACTGAAGCTTTCTTT.

The chain is built from TRBV19 and TRBJ2-7; TRBD1 matches 7 bases. Germline V gene data show CDR1 as LNHDA and CDR2 as SQIVND (reference sequence). The CDR3 runs to 16 residues. With V trimmed by 4 bases and J by 0 bases, 9 bases remained unmatched. The CDR3 DNA follows: TGTGCCAGTAGTAGAACCGGGACAGATTTCTCCTACGAGCAGTACTTC. It encodes CASSRTGTDFSYEQYF.

This sequence joins TRBV29-1 and TRBJ2-7; D gene ambiguous. Per germline, CDR1 SQVTM and CDR2 ANQGSEA. This CDR3 is 11 amino acids long. V was trimmed by 4 bases and J by 3 bases, leaving 7 bases between them. The CDR3 DNA reads TGCAGCGTTGTGGCAGACTACGAGCAGTACTTC. Translated: CSVVADYEQYF.

This clone was recorded only once. The genes are TRBV5-1 and TRBJ2-3; D is ambiguous. Germline lookup yields CDR1 SGHRS and CDR2 YFSETQ. This CDR3 region has 13 residues. The V end lost 0 bases, the J end lost 5 bases, and 7 bases lay between the germline ends. The CDR3 region has the DNA TGCGCCAGCAGCTTGGCCACGGGAGATACGCAGTATTTT. It specifies CASSLATGDTQYF.

V and J are TRBV30 and TRBJ2-7, with 9 bases fitting TRBD1. This CDR3 spans 18 amino acids. Germline V gene lookup returns CDR1 GTSNPN and CDR2 SVGIG (reference sequence). With 3 bases clipped from V and 0 bases from J, the junction kept 15 bases outside the gene matches. Here the CDR3 reads CAWSQGPTGTGSSYEQYF. The CDR3 DNA follows: TGTGCCTGGAGCCAAGGGCCTACCGGGACAGGGAGCTCCTACGAGCAGTACTTC.

The gene calls are TRBV5-1 and TRBJ2-3; tentative D call: TRBD2 (6 bases). This CDR3 contains 14 residues. The germline CDR1 and CDR2 sequences are SGHRS and YFSETQ. V dropped 4 bases and J dropped 0 bases, with 9 bases sitting between them. CDR3 nucleotide sequence: TGCGCCAGCAGCAACGGGGGAAGCACAGATACGCAGTATTTT. Its protein is CASSNGGSTDTQYF.

This chain joins TRBV7-2 and TRBJ2-7, with a possible D match to TRBD2 (5 bases). CDR1 is SGHTA, CDR2 FQGNSA, per germline. V was clipped by 7 bases and J by 2 bases, with 12 bases between them. The CDR3 consists of 13 residues. The CDR3 loop reads CASTKEATYEQYF. The CDR3 nucleotides are TGTGCCAGCACCAAGGAGGCCACCTACGAGCAGTACTTC.

V is TRBV4-1 and J is TRBJ2-1; TRBD2 matches 9 bases. CDR1 is MGHRA and CDR2 is YSYEKL in the germline V gene. J lost 8 bases, V lost 0 bases, and 14 bases had no gene match. The CDR3 runs 18 residues. This chain's CDR3 is CASSQDSRVERGAHEQFF. CDR3 nucleotides: TGCGCCAGCAGCCAAGATAGCAGGGTCGAGCGGGGGGCCCATGAGCAGTTCTTC.

This sequence joins TRBV18 and TRBJ2-5; TRBD1 aligns across 7 bases. Trimming at V came to 3 bases and at J to 1 base, leaving 2 bases not matched to a gene. The CDR3 has 14 residues. Germline CDR1 KGHSH, CDR2 LQKENI. The DNA for the CDR3 is TGTGCCAGCTCACCTCACAGGGGCCAAGAGACCCAGTACTTC. Translating it yields CASSPHRGQETQYF. Looking up the rest from reference TRBV18 and TRBJ2-5 gives the full variable domain: NAGVMQNPRHLVRRRGQEARLRCSPMKGHSHVYWYRQLPEEGLKFMVYLQKENIIDESGMPKERFSAEFPKEGPSILRIQQVVRGDSAAYFCASSPHRGQETQYFGPGTRLLVL.

This chain connects TRBV27 to TRBJ2-3; 8 bases line up with TRBD2. V was clipped by 7 bases and J by 2 bases; unmatched bases: 17. The CDR3 is 18 residues long. In germline, CDR1 is MNHEY, CDR2 SMNVEV (reference sequence). CDR3 sequence: CASTRARTGTRFTDTQYF. CDR3 nucleotide sequence: TGTGCCAGCACTAGGGCCAGAACCGGGACTAGGTTCACAGATACGCAGTATTTT.

There are a few counts of this clone. The chain has TRBV6-1 and TRBJ2-7; D gene unclear. CDR3 length: 10 amino acids. Trimming pared 4 bases from V and 4 bases from J, leaving 2 bases between. CDR1 is MNHNS, CDR2 SASEGT, per germline. CDR3 nucleotide sequence: TGTGCCAGCAGTGCATACGAGCAGTACTTC. Protein product: CASSAYEQYF.

This rearrangement joins TRBV2 to TRBJ1-5; D may be TRBD1 (5 bases). Trimming left V 10 bases short and J 5 bases short, with 18 bases between. Germline CDR1 SNHLY, CDR2 FYNNEI. The CDR3 length is 14 residues. The CDR3 spells CATKAGVGDQPQHF. CDR3 in DNA: TGTGCCACCAAGGCGGGGGTTGGGGATCAGCCCCAGCATTTT.

The chain combines TRBV28 with TRBJ2-1, with D tentatively TRBD1 (6 bases). The length of the CDR3 is 18 residues. The V gene lost 2 bases and the J gene lost 6 bases, with 23 bases spanning the gap. Per the germline V gene, CDR1 is MDHEN and CDR2 is SYDVKM. CDR3: CASSLRGGGTGYGNEQFF. CDR3 DNA: TGTGCCAGCAGTTTAAGGGGTGGCGGAACAGGGTATGGCAATGAGCAGTTCTTC.

The chain is built from TRBV30 and TRBJ1-5, with D maybe TRBD1 (5 bases). Trimming removed 5 bases from V and 2 bases from J, with 22 bases in between. This CDR3 is built from 17 residues. Germline values: CDR1 GTSNPN, CDR2 SVGIG (reference sequence). CDR3 region: CAWASGAGILGNQPQHF. The DNA for the CDR3 is TGTGCCTGGGCCTCCGGCGCAGGGATCTTGGGCAATCAGCCCCAGCATTTT.

The chain carries TRBV18 and TRBJ2-3, with TRBD1 matching 11 bases. Germline V CDR1 and CDR2: KGHSH, LQKENI. The V segment lost 3 bases and the J segment 3 bases; nucleotides outside the gene matches: 11. This CDR3 spans 18 amino acids. CDR3 residues: CASSPTPGQGGPTDTQYF. The CDR3 DNA sequence: TGTGCCAGCTCACCCACACCGGGACAGGGGGGCCCGACAGATACGCAGTATTTT. The whole variable domain, filled in from reference TRBV18 and TRBJ2-3, reads NAGVMQNPRHLVRRRGQEARLRCSPMKGHSHVYWYRQLPEEGLKFMVYLQKENIIDESGMPKERFSAEFPKEGPSILRIQQVVRGDSAAYFCASSPTPGQGGPTDTQYFGPGTRLTVL.

V gene TRBV7-7 combines with J gene TRBJ2-3, with TRBD1 as a possible D gene (6 bases). CDR3 size: 13 residues. The V and J ends lost 5 bases and 9 bases respectively, with 15 bases between them. Germline assignment: CDR1 SSHAT and CDR2 FNYEAQ (reference sequence). The CDR3 DNA reads as TGTGCCAGCAGCGTTGACAGGACGAGGACGCAGTATTTT. It yields the protein CASSVDRTRTQYF.

The rearrangement links TRBV6-1 to TRBJ1-4; 8 bases line up with TRBD1. The CDR3 has 14 amino acids. The trim removed 7 bases at V and 8 bases at J, leaving 9 bases unmatched. From germline, CDR1 is MNHNS and CDR2 SASEGT. The CDR3 DNA is TGTGCCAGCATTCTGACAGGGGCGGGAGAAAAACTGTTTTTT. This encodes CASILTGAGEKLFF.

The chain is built from TRBV7-9 and TRBJ2-3, with a possible D match to TRBD1 (5 bases). Trimming left V 10 bases short and J 1 base short, with 12 bases between. Germline lookup yields CDR1 SEHNR and CDR2 FQNEAQ (reference sequence). The CDR3 has 13 residues. The CDR3 loop reads CATIRAGTDTQYF. As DNA, the CDR3 is TGTGCCACGATCAGGGCGGGCACAGATACGCAGTATTTT.

The CDR3 nucleotides are TGTGCCAGCAGCCTAAACACAGATACGCAGTATTTT. It translates to CASSLNTDTQYF. The rearrangement joins TRBV11-3 to TRBJ2-3; D gene unclear. The CDR3 is 12 residues long. Germline lookup yields CDR1 SGHNT and CDR2 YENEEA. Trimming took 5 bases from V and 2 from J, leaving 5 bases between them. The whole variable domain, filled in from reference TRBV11-3 and TRBJ2-3, reads EAGVVQSPRYKIIEKKQPVAFWCNPISGHNTLYWYLQNLGQGPELLIRYENEEAVDDSQLPKDRFSAERLKGVDSTLKIQPAELGDSAVYLCASSLNTDTQYFGPGTRLTVL.